The rows below give T cell receptor beta chains drawn from one sample of a study of blood T cells in healthy people across ages. MiXCR was run by TCRdb on the 5' RACE reads, yielding one entry per CDR3 protein. The sample contains fewer than 800,000 distinct CDR3 sequences, around 21% of which appear only once. The specimen was blood. Every receptor here comes from a man aged 65 to 79 in good health. The CDR3 runs from the conserved cysteine through the conserved F or W. The D gene is left open where the match is weak. Part of the rows lack a size; the others show once, few, many or a class for expanded clones.

>TRBJ2-5|TRBV6-2/TRBV6-3|many|.
TGTGCCAGCAGTCAATTAAGGGGGGCCAGTCCAGAGACCCAGTACTTC
CASSQLRGASPETQYF
>TRBJ2-2|TRBV29-1|few|.
TGCAGCGTTGTTAGCGAAATTAACACCGGGGAGCTGTTTTTT
CSVVSEINTGELFF
>TRBJ2-7|TRBV7-8|.|TRBD1
TGTGCCAGCAGCTTAGCGCATCCGTACGACCTGACAGGGTACTACGAGCAGTACTTC
CASSLAHPYDLTGYYEQYF
>TRBJ2-4|TRBV20-1|few|TRBD1
TGCAGTGCTAAGACCGGGACAGGGAATAGTATTCAGTACTTC
CSAKTGTGNSIQYF
>TRBJ2-1|TRBV6-2/TRBV6-3|.|TRBD2
TGTGCCAGCACTGGTGGCCGGAGCGGGGGCTACAATGAGCAGTTCTTC
CASTGGRSGGYNEQFF
>TRBJ2-2|TRBV5-1|once|.
TGCGCCAGCAGCCCCAAACCAGGGGCCCAGAACACCGGGGAGCTGTTTTTT
CASSPKPGAQNTGELFF
>TRBJ2-1|TRBV5-1|few|.
TGCGCCAGCAGCCACTCCGGGGCCTACAATGAGCAGTTCTTC
CASSHSGAYNEQFF
>TRBJ2-1|TRBV3-1|few|TRBD2
TGTGCCAGCAGCTGGACTAGCGGAGACTACAATGAGCAGTTCTTC
CASSWTSGDYNEQFF
>TRBJ1-4|TRBV3-1|.|TRBD1
TGTGCCAGCAGCCGGACCGGGACAGTCAATGGAAAACTGTTTTTT
CASSRTGTVNGKLFF
>TRBJ2-7|TRBV13|few|.
TGTGCCAGCAGCTTAAAACAGGGTTACGGGCAGTACTTC
CASSLKQGYGQYF
>TRBJ2-1|TRBV12-3/TRBV12-4|few|TRBD2
TGTGCCAGCAACGATCGGTCGGGAGGGCCCCTGATCAATGAGCAGTTCTTC
CASNDRSGGPLINEQFF
>TRBJ2-2|TRBV12-3/TRBV12-4|once|.
TGTGCCAGCAGTTTAAGGGCTGGCGGGGAGCTGTTTTTT
CASSLRAGGELFF
>TRBJ1-5|TRBV28|.|TRBD1
TGTGCCAGCAGTCCACGGACAGGGTCTCGGCAGCCCCAGCATTTT
CASSPRTGSRQPQHF
>TRBJ2-4|TRBV29-1|.|TRBD1
TGCAGCGTTGTCCCAGGGGGCAACAACATTCAGTACTTC
CSVVPGGNNIQYF
>TRBJ2-2|TRBV9|.|.
TGTGCCAGCAGCGTAGCAAGCGGCCTGAACACCGGGGAGCTGTTTTTT
CASSVASGLNTGELFF
>TRBJ2-7|TRBV28|many|TRBD1
TGTGCCAGCAGTATTGGGACAGGGGACTACGAGCAGTACTTC
CASSIGTGDYEQYF
>TRBJ2-4|TRBV7-9|.|.
TGTGCCAGCAGTCGCGTGATGGGGAACATTCAGTACTTC
CASSRVMGNIQYF
>TRBJ1-2|TRBV6-6|.|.
TGTGCCAGCAGCCAAGGGGGGCGTTTTGGCTACACCTTC
CASSQGGRFGYTF
>TRBJ1-2|TRBV20-1|.|TRBD1
TGCAGTGCGATAACAGGGGGCTCGGTCTATGGCTACACCTTC
CSAITGGSVYGYTF